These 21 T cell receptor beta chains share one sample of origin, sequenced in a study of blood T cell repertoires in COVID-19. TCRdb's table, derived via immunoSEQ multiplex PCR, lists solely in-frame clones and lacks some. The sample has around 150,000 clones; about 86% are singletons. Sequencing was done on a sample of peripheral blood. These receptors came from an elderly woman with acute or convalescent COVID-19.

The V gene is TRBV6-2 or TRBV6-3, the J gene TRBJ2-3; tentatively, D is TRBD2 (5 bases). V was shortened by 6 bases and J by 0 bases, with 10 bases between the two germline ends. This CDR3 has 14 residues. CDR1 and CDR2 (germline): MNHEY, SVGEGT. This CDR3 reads CASSTWTSTDTQYF. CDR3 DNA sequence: TGTGCCAGCAGCACATGGACTAGCACAGATACGCAGTATTTT.

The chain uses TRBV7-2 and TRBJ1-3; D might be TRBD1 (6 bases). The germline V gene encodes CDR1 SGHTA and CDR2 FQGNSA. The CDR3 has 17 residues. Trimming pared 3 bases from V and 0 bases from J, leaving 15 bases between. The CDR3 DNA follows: TGTGCCAGCAGCTTCGCTGCGACAGGTAGCTCTGGAAACACCATATATTTT. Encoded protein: CASSFAATGSSGNTIYF.

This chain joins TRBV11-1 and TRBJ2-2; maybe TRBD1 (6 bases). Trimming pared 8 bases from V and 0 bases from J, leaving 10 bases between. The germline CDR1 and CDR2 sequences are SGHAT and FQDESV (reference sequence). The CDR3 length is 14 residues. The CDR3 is CASPGTTNTGELFF. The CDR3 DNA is TGTGCCAGCCCCGGGACAACGAACACCGGGGAGCTGTTTTTT.

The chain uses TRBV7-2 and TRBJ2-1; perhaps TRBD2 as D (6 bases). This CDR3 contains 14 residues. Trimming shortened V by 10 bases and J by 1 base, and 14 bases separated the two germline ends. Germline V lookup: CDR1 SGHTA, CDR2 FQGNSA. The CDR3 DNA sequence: TGTGCCACGGGGGTACAGGTATCCTACAATGAGCAGTTCTTC. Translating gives CATGVQVSYNEQFF.

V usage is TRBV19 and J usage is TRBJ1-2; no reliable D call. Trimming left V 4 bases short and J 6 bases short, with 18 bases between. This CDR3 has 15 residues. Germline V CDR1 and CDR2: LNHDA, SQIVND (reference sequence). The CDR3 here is CASSTASFGYNGYTF. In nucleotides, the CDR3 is TGTGCCAGTAGTACCGCGTCCTTCGGGTACAATGGCTACACCTTC.

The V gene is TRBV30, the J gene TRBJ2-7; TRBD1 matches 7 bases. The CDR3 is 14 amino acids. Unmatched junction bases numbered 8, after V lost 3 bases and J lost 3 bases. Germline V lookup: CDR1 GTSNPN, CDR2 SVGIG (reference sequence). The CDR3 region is CAWSKGAFGYEQYF. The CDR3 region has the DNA TGTGCCTGGAGCAAGGGGGCGTTTGGCTACGAGCAGTACTTC.

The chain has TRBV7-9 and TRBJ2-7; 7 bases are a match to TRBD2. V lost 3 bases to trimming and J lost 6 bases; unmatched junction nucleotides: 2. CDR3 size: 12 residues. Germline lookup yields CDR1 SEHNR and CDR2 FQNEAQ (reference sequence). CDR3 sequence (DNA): TGTGCCAGCAGCTTGGCTAGCGGCGAGCAGTACTTC. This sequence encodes CASSLASGEQYF.

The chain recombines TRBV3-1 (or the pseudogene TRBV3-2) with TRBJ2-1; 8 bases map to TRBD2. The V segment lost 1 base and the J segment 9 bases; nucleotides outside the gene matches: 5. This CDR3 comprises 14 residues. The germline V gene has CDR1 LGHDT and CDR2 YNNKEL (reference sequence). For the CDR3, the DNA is TGTGCCAGCAGCCAAGGTCGGGAGGGTAGTGAGCAGTTCTTC. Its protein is CASSQGREGSEQFF.

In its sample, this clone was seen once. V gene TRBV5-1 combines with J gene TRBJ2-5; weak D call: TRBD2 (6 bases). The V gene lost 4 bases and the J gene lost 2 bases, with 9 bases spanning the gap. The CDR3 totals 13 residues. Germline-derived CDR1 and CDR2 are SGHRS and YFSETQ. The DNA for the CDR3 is TGCGCCAGCAGCGGGGACTTTCAAGAGACCCAGTACTTC. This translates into CASSGDFQETQYF.

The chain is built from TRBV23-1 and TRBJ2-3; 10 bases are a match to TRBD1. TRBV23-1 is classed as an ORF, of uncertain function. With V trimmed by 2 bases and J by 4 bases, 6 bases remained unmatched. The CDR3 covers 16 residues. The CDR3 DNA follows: TGCGCCAGCAGTCAAAGGGGACAGGGGAGGTCAGATACGCAGTATTTT. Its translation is CASSQRGQGRSDTQYF.

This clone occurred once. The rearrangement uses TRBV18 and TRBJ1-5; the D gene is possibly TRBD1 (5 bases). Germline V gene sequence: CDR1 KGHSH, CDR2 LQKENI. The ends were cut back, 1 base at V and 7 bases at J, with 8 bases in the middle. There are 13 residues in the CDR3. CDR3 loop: CASSPQGAQPQHF. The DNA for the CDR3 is TGTGCCAGCTCACCACAAGGGGCCCAGCCCCAGCATTTT. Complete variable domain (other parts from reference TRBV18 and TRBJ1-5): NAGVMQNPRHLVRRRGQEARLRCSPMKGHSHVYWYRQLPEEGLKFMVYLQKENIIDESGMPKERFSAEFPKEGPSILRIQQVVRGDSAAYFCASSPQGAQPQHFGDGTRLSIL.

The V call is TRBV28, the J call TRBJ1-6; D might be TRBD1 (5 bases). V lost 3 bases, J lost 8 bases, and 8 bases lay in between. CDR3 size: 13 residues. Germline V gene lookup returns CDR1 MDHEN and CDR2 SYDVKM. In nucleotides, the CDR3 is TGTGCCAGCAGTTTCGGGGGGGATTCACCCCTCCACTTT. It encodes CASSFGGDSPLHF.

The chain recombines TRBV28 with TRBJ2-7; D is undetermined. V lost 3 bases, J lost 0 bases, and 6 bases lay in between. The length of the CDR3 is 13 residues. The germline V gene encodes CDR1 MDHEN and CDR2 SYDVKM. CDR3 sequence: CASSLQASYEQYF. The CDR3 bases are TGTGCCAGCAGTTTGCAGGCCTCCTACGAGCAGTACTTC.

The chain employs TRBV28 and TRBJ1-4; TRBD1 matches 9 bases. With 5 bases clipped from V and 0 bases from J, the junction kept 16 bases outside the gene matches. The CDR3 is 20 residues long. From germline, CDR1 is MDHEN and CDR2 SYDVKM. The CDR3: CASSRTWWGQGISTNEKLFF. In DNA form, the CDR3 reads TGTGCCAGCAGTCGCACCTGGTGGGGACAGGGTATTTCAACTAATGAAAAACTGTTTTTT.

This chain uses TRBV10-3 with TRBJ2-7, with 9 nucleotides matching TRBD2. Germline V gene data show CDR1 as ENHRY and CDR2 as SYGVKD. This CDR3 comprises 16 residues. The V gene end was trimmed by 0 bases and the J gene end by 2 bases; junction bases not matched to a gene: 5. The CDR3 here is CAISESPSGIAYEQYF. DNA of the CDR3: TGTGCCATCAGTGAGTCTCCTAGCGGGATAGCCTACGAGCAGTACTTC.

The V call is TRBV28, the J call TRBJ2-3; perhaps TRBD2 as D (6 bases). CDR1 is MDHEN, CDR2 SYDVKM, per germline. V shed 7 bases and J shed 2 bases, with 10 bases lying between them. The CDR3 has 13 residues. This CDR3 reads CASNGDFTDTQYF. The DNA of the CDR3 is TGTGCCAGCAACGGGGACTTCACAGATACGCAGTATTTT.

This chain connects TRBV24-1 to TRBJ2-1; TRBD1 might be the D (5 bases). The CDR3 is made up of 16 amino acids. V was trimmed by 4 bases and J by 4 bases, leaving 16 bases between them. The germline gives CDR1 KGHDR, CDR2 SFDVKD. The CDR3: CATSDSRAPRYNEQFF. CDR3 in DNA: TGTGCCACCAGTGACTCCAGGGCCCCGAGATACAATGAGCAGTTCTTC.

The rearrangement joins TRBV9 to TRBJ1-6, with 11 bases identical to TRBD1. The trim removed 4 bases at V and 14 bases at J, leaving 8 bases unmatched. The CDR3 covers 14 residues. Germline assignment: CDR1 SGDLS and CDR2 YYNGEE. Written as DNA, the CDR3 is TGTGCCAGCAGCCCGGGACAGGGGGTAGGAACCCTCCACTTT. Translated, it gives CASSPGQGVGTLHF.

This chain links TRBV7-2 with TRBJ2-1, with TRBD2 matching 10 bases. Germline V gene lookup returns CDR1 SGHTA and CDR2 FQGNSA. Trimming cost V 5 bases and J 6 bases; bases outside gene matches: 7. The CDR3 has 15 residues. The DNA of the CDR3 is TGTGCCAGCAGCCAGGGAGTAGCGGGAGGCAATGAGCAGTTCTTC. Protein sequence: CASSQGVAGGNEQFF.

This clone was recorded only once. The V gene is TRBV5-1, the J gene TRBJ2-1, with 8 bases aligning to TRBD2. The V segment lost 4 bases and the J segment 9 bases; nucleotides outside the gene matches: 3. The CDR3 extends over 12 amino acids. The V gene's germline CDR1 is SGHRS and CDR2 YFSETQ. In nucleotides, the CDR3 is TGCGCCAGCAGCCCGACTAGCGCTGAGCAGTTCTTC. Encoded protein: CASSPTSAEQFF.

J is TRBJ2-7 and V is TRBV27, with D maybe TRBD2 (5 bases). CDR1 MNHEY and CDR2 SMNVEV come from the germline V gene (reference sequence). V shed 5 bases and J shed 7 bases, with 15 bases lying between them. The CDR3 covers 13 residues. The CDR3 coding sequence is TGTGCCAGCAGTAGCCTTAACCCGGGAGAGCAGTACTTC. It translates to CASSSLNPGEQYF.